This T cell receptor (beta chain) came from a study of blood T cell repertoires in COVID-19. Study information: There were acute and convalescent COVID-19 samples, and they came from the United States, Italy and Spain.

Sequenced by immunoSEQ multiplex PCR; TCRdb stores in-frame clones only, minus some. The sample includes about 250,000 clones, about 87% of them seen just once. V shed 1 base, J shed 3 bases, and the junction held 9 bases outside the gene matches. From germline, CDR1 is KGHSH and CDR2 LQKENI. The CDR3 is made up of 17 amino acids. Material: peripheral blood. J is TRBJ1-2 and V is TRBV18, with TRBD1 matching 9 bases. The sequence was collected from a woman under 40 with COVID-19, enrolled during active disease. The chain's CDR3 is CASSPQEAGQGDYGYTF. The CDR3 DNA reads TGTGCCAGCTCACCACAGGAGGCGGGACAGGGTGACTATGGCTACACCTTC.